These 3 T cell receptor beta chains were all obtained from the same sample, sequenced in a study of T cells in Graves' hyperthyroidism and ophthalmopathy (dated by TCRdb to the late 2010s). The method was multiplex PCR. Instrument on record: Illumina HiSeq 2000. TCR beta CDR3 regions were amplified from RNA transcripts. A first-round RT-PCR of the TCR CDR3 used the HTBI primer set with the Qiagen OneStep RT-PCR kit. Clones were called with MiXCR by TCRdb after fastp trimmed the public reads at Q25, and only in-frame beta chains were retained. A single entry per CDR3 protein holds the most common genes and DNA from its merged rows. The sample table contains approximately 610,000 distinct CDR3 sequences; only one count was recorded for about 15% of them. Roughly 4.3% of the sample comes from the top ten. What was sequenced was blood. Every receptor here comes from a woman aged 40 to 50 with Graves' ophthalmopathy.

The genes are TRBV4-3 and TRBJ1-6, with D unresolved. CDR1 LGHNA and CDR2 YSLEER come from the germline V gene. The CDR3 loop spans 16 amino acids. Between the trimmed V and J ends, which lost 0 bases and 9 bases, there was a span of 15 bases. CDR3 nucleotides: TGCGCCAGCAGCCAAGATTCACCCGATTACCGTTCACCCCTCCACTTT. It translates to CASSQDSPDYRSPLHF.

Notes on this clonotype: A read error may explain this, as a much larger clone is one base away. The chain joins TRBV30 to TRBJ2-7, with D maybe TRBD1 (6 bases). This CDR3 contains 13 residues. With 5 bases removed from V and 7 bases from J, the gap between germline ends came to 18 bases. CDR1 and CDR2 from the germline V gene are GTSNPN and SVGIG (reference sequence). The CDR3 protein is CAWGGYPQGEQYF. The CDR3 region has the DNA TGTGCCTGGGGAGGCTACCCGCAGGGGGAGCAGTACTTC.

The chain links TRBV14 to TRBJ2-4; 9 bases match TRBD1. Trimming removed 0 bases from V and 6 bases from J; junction bases left unmatched: 6. In germline, CDR1 is SGHDN, CDR2 FVKESK. CDR3 length: 16 residues. CDR3 bases: TGTGCCAGCAGCCAAGATATTGGGACAGGGAGAAACATTCAGTACTTC. It translates to CASSQDIGTGRNIQYF.